This TCR beta chain was found in a study of cytomegalovirus exposure and HLA in healthy donors. Study results and caveats: Later analysis identified about 15,000 TCR beta sequences associated with HLA alleles, using a false discovery rate threshold of 0.05.

The primer mix had 60 Vbeta and 13 Jbeta primers. In the authors' workflow: A later analysis tallied approximately 87 million unique TCR beta chains, some 12 million of them shared. Sequenced by immunoSEQ multiplex PCR; TCRdb stores in-frame clones only, minus some. V, J and clone size reflect that table, while D and trimming were determined from the DNA. The repertoire holds more than 55,000 clones, with 74% as singletons. Details on this clone: Its cognate antigen is unknown.

V gave up 5 bases and J gave up 5 bases; unmatched junction bases: 1. Germline V gene data show CDR1 as SGHTA and CDR2 as FQGNSA. The CDR3 spans 13 residues. What was sequenced was PBMCs. V gene TRBV7-2 combines with J gene TRBJ1-5, with TRBD1 matching 9 bases. The receptor comes from a woman aged 60-75 years in good health and CMV-seropositive. The CDR3 is CASSRQGDQPQHF. The CDR3 bases are TGTGCCAGCAGCCGACAGGGGGATCAGCCCCAGCATTTT.